Reported below is one T cell receptor (beta chain). This entry belongs to a study of identical twins. Using its own MiXCR run on the 5' RACE reads, TCRdb lists one record per CDR3 protein. This table has roughly 250,000 distinct CDR3 sequences, around 6.6% appearing once. The V end lost 2 bases, the J end lost 3 bases, and 11 bases lay between the germline ends. Germline values: CDR1 SGHAT, CDR2 FQNNGV. This CDR3 region has 15 residues. These sequences were also reported in another study, on yellow fever vaccine responses in identical twins.

This rearrangement joins TRBV11-2 to TRBJ1-5; the D is unclear. This TCR came from a woman between 18 and 30 years old in good health. Sequencing was done on a sample of memory (CD45RO+) T cells sorted from blood. The CDR3 bases are TGTGCCAGCAGCTTAACAGTAGGATACAATCAGCCCCAGCATTTT. Amino acid sequence: CASSLTVGYNQPQHF.